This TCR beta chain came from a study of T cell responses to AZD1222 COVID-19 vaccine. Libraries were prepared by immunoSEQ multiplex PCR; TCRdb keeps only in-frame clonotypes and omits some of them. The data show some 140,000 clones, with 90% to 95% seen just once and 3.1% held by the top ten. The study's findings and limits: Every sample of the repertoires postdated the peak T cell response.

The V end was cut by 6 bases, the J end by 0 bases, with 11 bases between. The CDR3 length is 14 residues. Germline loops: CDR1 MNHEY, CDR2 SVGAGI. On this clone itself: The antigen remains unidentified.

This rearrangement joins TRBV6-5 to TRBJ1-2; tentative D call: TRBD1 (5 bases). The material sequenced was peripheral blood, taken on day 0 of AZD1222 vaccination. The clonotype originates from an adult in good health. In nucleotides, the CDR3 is TGTGCCAGCAGGGGGCAGGGTCCTAACTATGGCTACACCTTC. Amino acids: CASRGQGPNYGYTF.